This paragraph covers one TCR beta chain sequence. What it binds is unknown. Patients received at least one anti-epileptic drug before surgery. Repertoires were generated with immunoSEQ multiplex PCR, while TCRdb's copy carries only in-frame clones and drops some. The repertoire holds 110,000 or so clones, with approximately 94% as singletons. The data were obtained in a study of brain T cells in children with intractable seizures. Study-level points and caveats: Patients' HCMV serostatus was unknown; virus specificity rests on CDR3 similarity alone.

V lost 5 bases and J 1 base, leaving 7 bases between the germline ends. Germline V CDR1 and CDR2: SGHRS, YFSETQ. The length of the CDR3 is 13 residues. V and J are TRBV5-1 and TRBJ1-5; unclear D gene. The sequencing here drew on peripheral blood, taken at surgery. The receptor was derived from a boy under two years old with hemimegalencephaly and intractable seizures. The CDR3 region has the DNA TGCGCCAGCAGTCCGGACAGCAATCAGCCCCAGCATTTT. It is translated as CASSPDSNQPQHF. Full variable domain (rest looked up from reference TRBV5-1 and TRBJ1-5): KAGVTQTPRYLIKTRGQQVTLSCSPISGHRSVSWYQQTPGQGLQFLFEYFSETQRNKGNFPGRFSGRQFSNSRSEMNVSTLELGDSALYLCASSPDSNQPQHFGDGTRLSIL.